One sample yielded the 26 T cell receptor beta chains listed below, sequenced in a study of T cells in Graves' hyperthyroidism and ophthalmopathy. RNA transcripts gave rise to amplified TCR beta CDR3 regions. In the first-round RT-PCR of the TCR CDR3, the HTBI primer set was used. TCRdb recomputed calls from the multiplex PCR reads with MiXCR, one row per CDR3 protein. The sample contains roughly 550,000 distinct CDR3 sequences, roughly 16% of which appear only once. Material: blood. The receptors originated from a woman aged 25 to 39 with Graves' ophthalmopathy.

This sequence joins TRBV28 and TRBJ2-1; 7 nucleotides line up with TRBD1. The germline V gene encodes CDR1 MDHEN and CDR2 SYDVKM. J was trimmed by 5 bases and V by 6 bases; bases with no gene match: 10. The CDR3 spans 15 residues. The CDR3 bases are TGTGCCAGCAGCCGTACAGGGGCCATCGACAATGAGCAGTTCTTC. Translating gives CASSRTGAIDNEQFF.

The J gene is TRBJ2-1, the V gene TRBV19, with D perhaps assigned TRBD1 or TRBD2 (5 bases each). CDR3 length: 15 amino acids. Trimming removed 3 bases at V and 1 base at J, with 10 bases between. Germline V gene data show CDR1 as LNHDA and CDR2 as SQIVND (reference sequence). The CDR3 sequence: CASSILGVSYNEQFF. The CDR3 coding sequence is TGTGCCAGTAGTATTTTGGGGGTTTCCTACAATGAGCAGTTCTTC.

This clonotype was observed a handful of times. The V and J genes are TRBV7-8 and TRBJ1-1; D is uncertain. The V gene lost 5 bases and the J gene lost 10 bases, with 17 bases spanning the gap. Germline CDR1 SGHVS, CDR2 FQNEAQ. This CDR3 contains 13 residues. The CDR3 spells CASSLLGGLGAFF. CDR3 DNA: TGTGCCAGCAGCCTCTTAGGCGGACTTGGAGCTTTCTTT.

At least ten counts were recorded for this clonotype. This rearrangement joins TRBV2 to TRBJ2-5; D unclear. CDR3 length: 13 amino acids. The ends were cut back, 4 bases at V and 0 bases at J, with 6 bases in the middle. The germline gives CDR1 SNHLY, CDR2 FYNNEI. The CDR3 nucleotides are TGTGCCAGCAGTGTAATGTACCAAGAGACCCAGTACTTC. Translated, it gives CASSVMYQETQYF. The full variable domain, in which reference TRBV2 and TRBJ2-5 provide the parts outside the CDR3, is EPEVTQTPSHQVTQMGQEVILRCVPISNHLYFYWYRQILGQKVEFLVSFYNNEISEKSEIFDDQFSVERPDGSNFTLKIRSTKLEDSAMYFCASSVMYQETQYFGPGTRLLVL.

This clonotype was observed at least ten times. The chain combines TRBV12-3 or TRBV12-4 with TRBJ1-4, with D possibly TRBD1 on 6 matching bases. CDR3 length: 16 residues. V dropped 0 bases and J dropped 4 bases, with 12 bases sitting between them. The CDR3 DNA reads as TGTGCCAGCAGTTTAGCCCGGGGGGGGCGTAATGAAAAACTGTTTTTT. This encodes CASSLARGGRNEKLFF.

This clonotype was observed at least ten times. The rearrangement uses TRBV6-1 and TRBJ2-3; 13 bases align to TRBD2. V shed 7 bases and J 6 bases; nucleotides not matched to a gene: 7. The CDR3 has 15 amino acids. Germline-derived CDR1 and CDR2 are MNHNS and SASEGT. As DNA, the CDR3 is TGTGCCAGCAATGGACTAGCGGGAGATAGGGATACGCAGTATTTT. This sequence encodes CASNGLAGDRDTQYF.

This clonotype was observed many times. The V gene is TRBV3-1, the J gene TRBJ1-6; maybe TRBD1 (6 bases). V lost 4 bases to trimming and J lost 7 bases, with 11 bases between them. The CDR3 spans 14 residues. The germline V gene encodes CDR1 LGHDT and CDR2 YNNKEL (reference sequence). CDR3 nucleotide sequence: TGTGCCAGCAGCCCGGCCCAGGGGAATTCACCCCTCCACTTT. Translated: CASSPAQGNSPLHF.

This clonotype was counted a few times. The chain links TRBV20-1 to TRBJ1-1; D is possibly TRBD1 (6 bases). From germline, CDR1 is DFQATT and CDR2 SNEGSKA (reference sequence). The CDR3 sequence is 14 residues long. The V gene lost 6 bases and the J gene lost 1 base, with 15 bases spanning the gap. The CDR3 sequence is CSAPTGGTNTEAFF. The CDR3 DNA reads TGCAGTGCGCCGACAGGAGGGACGAACACTGAAGCTTTCTTT.

This clonotype has at least ten counts. The chain carries TRBV29-1 and TRBJ2-5; 13 bases map to TRBD2. Trimming at V came to 6 bases and at J to 4 bases, leaving 5 bases not matched to a gene. CDR3 length: 14 amino acids. Germline assignment: CDR1 SQVTM and CDR2 ANQGSEA. The CDR3 bases are TGCAGCGTGGTCGGACTAGCGGGAGTAGAGACCCAGTACTTC. It specifies CSVVGLAGVETQYF.

This clonotype was observed a handful of times. The genes are TRBV6-2 or TRBV6-3 and TRBJ2-7; either TRBD1 or TRBD2 may supply D (5 bases each). Germline CDR1 reads MNHEY; CDR2 reads SVGEGT. The CDR3 sequence is 12 residues long. Trimming stripped 6 bases from V and 4 bases from J, with 10 bases between. The DNA of the CDR3 is TGTGCCAGCAGACCTGGGACGTACGAGCAGTACTTC. It specifies CASRPGTYEQYF.

This clonotype was seen ten or more times. This chain links TRBV6-1 with TRBJ2-3; 10 bases fit TRBD1. V shed 6 bases, J shed 4 bases, and the junction held 7 bases outside the gene matches. Per the germline V gene, CDR1 is MNHNS and CDR2 is SASEGT. The CDR3 is made up of 15 amino acids. The CDR3 DNA is TGTGCCAGCAGCCCCTCCGGGACAGGGGCAGATACGCAGTATTTT. Encoded protein: CASSPSGTGADTQYF.

This clonotype was detected many times. This sequence joins TRBV3-1 and TRBJ2-7; possibly TRBD1 for D (6 bases). The CDR3 runs 12 residues. Per germline, CDR1 LGHDT and CDR2 YNNKEL (reference sequence). Trimming took off 4 bases at V and 5 bases at J, with 9 bases between the two ends. CDR3 residues: CASSRYRDEQYF. CDR3 in DNA: TGTGCCAGCAGCCGGTACAGGGACGAGCAGTACTTC.

In this sample, this clonotype turned up many times. The J gene is TRBJ1-4, the V gene TRBV9; D gene ambiguous. The germline gives CDR1 SGDLS, CDR2 YYNGEE. V was pared by 0 bases and J by 3 bases, with 3 bases between. This CDR3 region has 13 residues. DNA of the CDR3: TGTGCCAGCAGCGTAGTTCCTAATGAAAAACTGTTTTTT. Translating gives CASSVVPNEKLFF.

This rearrangement joins TRBV20-1 to TRBJ1-5, with D tentatively TRBD1 (6 bases). Trimming cost V 6 bases and J 0 bases, with 15 bases left between them. This CDR3 is built from 15 residues. Germline V CDR1 and CDR2: DFQATT, SNEGSKA (reference sequence). The CDR3 bases are TGCAGTGCAAGCCGGACAGTTACTAGCAATCAGCCCCAGCATTTT. Protein sequence: CSASRTVTSNQPQHF.

This clonotype came up a few times. The chain uses TRBV20-1 and TRBJ2-7, with D maybe TRBD2 (5 bases). Germline V CDR1 and CDR2: DFQATT, SNEGSKA (reference sequence). The V end was cut by 4 bases, the J end by 2 bases, with 15 bases between. The CDR3 totals 14 residues. CDR3 residues: CSATTSRVAYEQYF. CDR3 nucleotides: TGCAGTGCTACCACTAGTCGCGTGGCCTACGAGCAGTACTTC.

The chain joins TRBV5-1 to TRBJ2-1, with a weak D call TRBD2 (6 bases). Germline V gives CDR1 SGHRS, CDR2 YFSETQ. This CDR3 has 15 residues. With 2 bases removed from V and 5 bases from J, the gap between germline ends came to 14 bases. The DNA of the CDR3 is TGCGCCAGCAGCTTTAGCGGAGGGATCGACAATGAGCAGTTCTTC. It yields the protein CASSFSGGIDNEQFF.

The chain joins TRBV6-9 to TRBJ1-1; D unclear. The CDR3 is 14 amino acids. The V gene's germline CDR1 is MNHGY and CDR2 SVAAGI. Between the trimmed V and J ends, which lost 3 bases and 4 bases, there was a span of 12 bases. The DNA for the CDR3 is TGTGCCAGCAGTTACACCGCCCAGAGCACTGAAGCTTTCTTT. Translation: CASSYTAQSTEAFF.

On this clonotype itself: A read error may be the cause here, since a much bigger clone is one base away. The chain has TRBV4-3 and TRBJ2-1, with TRBD2 identical over 12 bases. The CDR3 totals 15 residues. The germline gives CDR1 LGHNA, CDR2 YSLEER. DNA of the CDR3: TGCGCCAGCAGCCGGACTAGCGGGAACTACAATGTGCAGTTCTTC. Amino acids: CASSRTSGNYNVQFF.

This clonotype was seen more than once but under ten times. The rearrangement links TRBV11-1 to TRBJ2-7, with 9 bases fitting TRBD1. The CDR3 extends over 15 amino acids. With V trimmed by 5 bases and J by 7 bases, 12 bases remained unmatched. CDR1 and CDR2 from the germline V gene are SGHAT and FQDESV (reference sequence). DNA of the CDR3: TGTGCCAGCAGCCCACCCGGACAGGGGACGGGTGAGCAGTACTTC. This translates into CASSPPGQGTGEQYF.

The rearrangement uses TRBV12-3 or TRBV12-4 and TRBJ1-5, with 9 bases that match TRBD1. The V segment lost 3 bases and the J segment 6 bases; nucleotides outside the gene matches: 3. The CDR3 contains 14 residues. This CDR3 is CASSFTDRGQPQHF. The CDR3 bases are TGTGCCAGCAGTTTCACGGACAGGGGTCAGCCCCAGCATTTT.

The table lists this clonotype with many counts. Written as DNA, the CDR3 is TGTGCCAGCATAAAGGTCGAGTCCGGGGAGCTGTTTTTT. Protein: CASIKVESGELFF. The chain carries TRBV7-9 and TRBJ2-2; D remains ambiguous. CDR3 size: 13 residues. Trimming left V 7 bases short and J 6 bases short, with 12 bases between. Germline CDR1 SEHNR, CDR2 FQNEAQ (reference sequence).

This clonotype occurred many times. This chain joins TRBV6-2 or TRBV6-3 and TRBJ1-5, with TRBD1 matching over 9 bases. Germline CDR1 reads MNHEY; CDR2 reads SVGEGT. Unmatched junction bases numbered 9, after V lost 5 bases and J lost 1 base. The CDR3 consists of 17 residues. The CDR3 region is CASSHVTGGSSNQPQHF. CDR3 in DNA: TGTGCCAGCAGTCATGTAACAGGGGGCAGCAGCAATCAGCCCCAGCATTTT.

Only a few counts were recorded for this clonotype. The V and J genes are TRBV3-2 and TRBJ2-7. TRBV3-2 counts as a pseudogene. The CDR3 runs to 17 residues. CDR3 sequence: CASSQDMDAGTSYEQYF. The CDR3 DNA reads as TGTGCCAGCAGCCAAGATATGGATGCGGGGACCTCCTACGAGCAGTACTTC.

This clonotype was seen a handful of times. The rearrangement links TRBV19 to TRBJ2-3, with a weak D call TRBD1 (6 bases). The CDR3 loop spans 17 amino acids. Trimming pared 0 bases from V and 3 bases from J, leaving 16 bases between. Germline V lookup: CDR1 LNHDA, CDR2 SQIVND (reference sequence). Here the CDR3 DNA reads TGTGCCAGTAGTATAGATCTATCAGGGGCGATAACAGATACGCAGTATTTT. Translated, it gives CASSIDLSGAITDTQYF.

The CDR3 loop is CAISEYGGDTGELFF. The CDR3 DNA reads TGTGCCATCAGTGAATATGGGGGTGACACCGGGGAGCTGTTTTTT. The chain employs TRBV10-3 and TRBJ2-2, with D possibly called TRBD1 or TRBD2 (5 bases each). V lost 3 bases, J lost 3 bases, and 11 bases lay in between. CDR1 ENHRY and CDR2 SYGVKD come from the germline V gene. CDR3 length: 15 amino acids.

This clonotype was recorded many times. The gene calls are TRBV7-2 and TRBJ2-3, with a weak D call TRBD2 (6 bases). The length of the CDR3 is 18 residues. Per the germline V gene, CDR1 is SGHTA and CDR2 is FQGNSA. V lost 1 base and J lost 2, with 19 bases in between. This chain's CDR3 is CASSLGLGAGLPTDTQYF. In DNA form, the CDR3 reads TGTGCCAGCAGCTTAGGACTTGGGGCGGGACTCCCCACAGATACGCAGTATTTT.